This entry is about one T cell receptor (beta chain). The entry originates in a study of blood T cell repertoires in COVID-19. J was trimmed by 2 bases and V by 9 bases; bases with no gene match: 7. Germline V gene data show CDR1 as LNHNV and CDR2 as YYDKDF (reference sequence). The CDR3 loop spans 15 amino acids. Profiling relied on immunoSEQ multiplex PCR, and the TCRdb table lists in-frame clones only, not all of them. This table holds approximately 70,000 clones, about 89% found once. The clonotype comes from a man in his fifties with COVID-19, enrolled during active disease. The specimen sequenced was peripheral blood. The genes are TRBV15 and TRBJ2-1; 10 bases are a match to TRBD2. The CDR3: CATDSGTSAYNEQFF. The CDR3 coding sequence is TGTGCCACAGACTCCGGGACTAGCGCCTACAATGAGCAGTTCTTC.